Here is one T cell receptor beta chain with its context. TCRdb keeps only in-frame clones here, not all; method: immunoSEQ multiplex PCR. The table shows fewer than 400,000 clones, with about nine tenths occurring only once. Self-reported history from a screening survey and questionnaire set each donor's cohort. Two negative PCRs, clearance, or symptom resolution characterized the recovered Cohort 3 donors. This entry is derived from a study of blood T cell repertoires in COVID-19. The overall study: Spain, Italy and the United States supplied samples that represented acute and convalescent COVID-19. PBMCs, B-cell-depleted T cells, or T cells provided the cDNA or gDNA that made up the material.

This CDR3 comprises 12 residues. The V gene lost 3 bases and the J gene lost 3 bases, with 6 bases spanning the gap. Germline CDR1 reads KGHSH; CDR2 reads LQKENI. This chain links TRBV18 with TRBJ2-7; D perhaps matches TRBD2 (5 bases). The clonotype originates from a man in his 60s who had recovered from COVID-19. The source material was PBMCs or T cells enriched from blood (not recorded which). The CDR3 sequence: CASSPAGYEQYF. In DNA form, the CDR3 reads TGTGCCAGCTCACCTGCGGGCTACGAGCAGTACTTC. The entire variable domain, with the rest obtained from reference TRBV18 and TRBJ2-7, is as follows: NAGVMQNPRHLVRRRGQEARLRCSPMKGHSHVYWYRQLPEEGLKFMVYLQKENIIDESGMPKERFSAEFPKEGPSILRIQQVVRGDSAAYFCASSPAGYEQYFGPGTRLTVT.